This is a list of T cell receptor beta chains from one sample in a study of OX40 agonist ivuxolimab in advanced cancers. Generated by immunoSEQ multiplex PCR, the TCRdb table keeps only in-frame clones and is missing some. The sample contains 75,000 to 100,000 clones, roughly 82% of which appear only once. Sequencing used CD4+ or CD8+ T cells sorted from blood, obtained in a trial of the OX40 agonist ivuxolimab. Receptors originate from an adult with an advanced solid tumor such as melanoma, head and neck, liver or kidney cancer. The CDR3 runs from the conserved cysteine through the conserved F or W. A D gene is named only where the DNA matches it firmly. The size field is filled for only some rows; it gives once, few, many or a size class.

d_gene: .
abundance: few
v_gene: TRBV9
j_gene: TRBJ2-5
CDR3aa: CASSAGVGAGQETQYF
CDR3nt: TGTGCCAGCAGTGCAGGGGTGGGGGCTGGCCAAGAGACCCAGTACTTC

d_gene: .
abundance: .
v_gene: TRBV2
j_gene: TRBJ1-6
CDR3aa: CASSEQGQANSPLHF
CDR3nt: TGTGCCAGCAGTGAACAAGGGCAGGCGAATTCACCCCTCCACTTT

d_gene: TRBD2
abundance: once
v_gene: TRBV18
j_gene: TRBJ2-1
CDR3aa: CASSSLAGDYNEQFF
CDR3nt: TGTGCCAGCTCATCTCTAGCGGGGGACTACAATGAGCAGTTCTTC

d_gene: TRBD2
abundance: .
v_gene: TRBV29-1
j_gene: TRBJ2-7
CDR3aa: CSVAPGGYEQYF
CDR3nt: TGCAGCGTTGCCCCCGGGGGGTACGAGCAGTACTTC

d_gene: .
abundance: .
v_gene: TRBV18
j_gene: TRBJ1-4
CDR3aa: CASSPLSSSEKLFF
CDR3nt: TGTGCCAGCTCACCACTGTCCAGTAGTGAAAAACTGTTTTTT

d_gene: .
abundance: .
v_gene: TRBV21-1
j_gene: TRBJ2-4
CDR3aa: CASSKVKGQNIQYF
CDR3nt: TGTGCCAGCAGCAAAGTAAAGGGCCAAAACATTCAGTACTTC

d_gene: .
abundance: .
v_gene: TRBV5-6
j_gene: TRBJ1-1
CDR3aa: CASSYEGVVTEAFF
CDR3nt: TGTGCCAGCAGCTATGAGGGGGTGGTTACTGAAGCTTTCTTT

d_gene: .
abundance: few
v_gene: TRBV4-1
j_gene: TRBJ1-6
CDR3aa: CASSLQLRSPLHF
CDR3nt: TGCGCCAGCAGCCTACAGTTGAGGTCACCCCTCCACTTT

d_gene: .
abundance: .
v_gene: TRBV7-2
j_gene: TRBJ2-3
CDR3aa: CASSPGGVGTDTQYF
CDR3nt: TGTGCCAGCAGCCCAGGGGGGGTGGGCACAGATACGCAGTATTTT

d_gene: TRBD1
abundance: .
v_gene: TRBV7-6
j_gene: TRBJ1-5
CDR3aa: CASSLVAGTGDQPQHF
CDR3nt: TGTGCCAGCAGCTTAGTTGCGGGGACAGGGGATCAGCCCCAGCATTTT

d_gene: TRBD1
abundance: .
v_gene: TRBV28
j_gene: TRBJ1-5
CDR3aa: CASSPARDSRNQPQHF
CDR3nt: TGTGCCAGCAGCCCAGCTCGGGACAGTCGGAATCAGCCCCAGCATTTT

d_gene: .
abundance: .
v_gene: TRBV5-1
j_gene: TRBJ1-1
CDR3aa: CASSLDIMNTEAFF
CDR3nt: TGCGCCAGCAGCTTGGACATAATGAACACTGAAGCTTTCTTT

d_gene: .
abundance: .
v_gene: TRBV10-3
j_gene: TRBJ1-2
CDR3aa: CAIKQLYGYTF
CDR3nt: TGTGCCATCAAACAGCTCTATGGCTACACCTTC

d_gene: TRBD1
abundance: .
v_gene: TRBV10-2
j_gene: TRBJ1-5
CDR3aa: CASSSGQGARVDQPQHF
CDR3nt: TGCGCCAGCAGTTCCGGACAGGGGGCCCGCGTTGATCAGCCCCAGCATTTT

d_gene: .
abundance: .
v_gene: TRBV9
j_gene: TRBJ2-5
CDR3aa: CASTKGPQGTQYF
CDR3nt: TGTGCCAGCACAAAAGGTCCACAGGGGACCCAGTACTTC

d_gene: .
abundance: .
v_gene: TRBV7-6
j_gene: TRBJ1-1
CDR3aa: CASSFLRGGGNTEAFF
CDR3nt: TGTGCCAGCAGCTTCTTGCGCGGTGGGGGGAACACTGAAGCTTTCTTT

d_gene: .
abundance: .
v_gene: TRBV19
j_gene: TRBJ1-1
CDR3aa: CASSPTGSTKHTEAFF
CDR3nt: TGTGCCAGTAGCCCGACAGGCTCCACCAAACACACTGAAGCTTTCTTT

d_gene: .
abundance: once
v_gene: TRBV2
j_gene: TRBJ1-2
CDR3aa: CASSELLGGSGYTF
CDR3nt: TGTGCCAGCAGTGAATTACTTGGGGGTAGTGGCTACACCTTC

d_gene: TRBD2
abundance: .
v_gene: TRBV7-2
j_gene: TRBJ2-5
CDR3aa: CASSSGLAGEETQYF
CDR3nt: TGTGCCAGCAGCTCGGGACTAGCGGGAGAAGAGACCCAGTACTTC

d_gene: .
abundance: .
v_gene: TRBV5-4
j_gene: TRBJ2-2
CDR3aa: CASSLGGAFTGELFF
CDR3nt: TGTGCCAGCAGCTTAGGGGGGGCTTTCACCGGGGAGCTGTTTTTT

d_gene: .
abundance: .
v_gene: TRBV19
j_gene: TRBJ2-3
CDR3aa: CASRLTGGTDTQYF
CDR3nt: TGTGCCAGTAGGCTGACAGGAGGCACAGATACGCAGTATTTT

d_gene: TRBD2
abundance: .
v_gene: TRBV25-1
j_gene: TRBJ2-5
CDR3aa: CASSGYRLAGVQETQYF
CDR3nt: TGTGCCAGCAGTGGCTACCGACTAGCGGGGGTGCAAGAGACCCAGTACTTC

d_gene: .
abundance: .
v_gene: TRBV10-3
j_gene: TRBJ2-3
CDR3aa: CAISEENQVTDTQYF
CDR3nt: TGTGCCATCAGTGAAGAGAATCAGGTCACAGATACGCAGTATTTT

d_gene: TRBD2
abundance: once
v_gene: TRBV2
j_gene: TRBJ2-5
CDR3aa: CATNGRGAQETQYF
CDR3nt: TGTGCCACTAACGGGCGGGGGGCGCAAGAGACCCAGTACTTC

d_gene: .
abundance: .
v_gene: TRBV27
j_gene: TRBJ1-1
CDR3aa: CASSLKDTDTEAFF
CDR3nt: TGTGCCAGCAGTTTAAAGGACACGGACACTGAAGCTTTCTTT

d_gene: .
abundance: .
v_gene: TRBV5-1
j_gene: TRBJ2-4
CDR3aa: CASSPGPAKNIQYF
CDR3nt: TGCGCCAGCAGTCCCGGACCTGCCAAAAACATTCAGTACTTC

d_gene: TRBD1
abundance: .
v_gene: TRBV28
j_gene: TRBJ2-1
CDR3aa: CASSPPQGATSYNEQFF
CDR3nt: TGTGCCAGCAGTCCCCCCCAGGGGGCTACTTCCTACAATGAGCAGTTCTTC

d_gene: TRBD1
abundance: .
v_gene: TRBV7-3
j_gene: TRBJ1-2
CDR3aa: CASSLFAGPTGGIGYTF
CDR3nt: TGTGCCAGCAGCTTATTTGCGGGACCGACAGGGGGCATTGGCTACACCTTC

d_gene: TRBD2
abundance: .
v_gene: TRBV11-2
j_gene: TRBJ2-3
CDR3aa: CASSLEGGTRDTQYF
CDR3nt: TGTGCCAGCAGCTTAGAAGGTGGGACTAGGGATACGCAGTATTTT

d_gene: .
abundance: once
v_gene: TRBV28
j_gene: TRBJ1-2
CDR3aa: CASSSPWDGGLYGYTF
CDR3nt: TGTGCCAGCAGTTCCCCTTGGGACGGGGGCCTCTATGGCTACACCTTC

d_gene: TRBD1
abundance: .
v_gene: TRBV5-1
j_gene: TRBJ2-7
CDR3aa: CASSSTTGKYEQYF
CDR3nt: TGCGCCAGCAGCTCCACGACAGGGAAGTACGAGCAGTACTTC

d_gene: .
abundance: few
v_gene: TRBV7-2
j_gene: TRBJ1-2
CDR3aa: CASSPQGDYGYTF
CDR3nt: TGTGCCAGCAGCCCACAGGGTGACTATGGCTACACCTTC

d_gene: .
abundance: once
v_gene: TRBV5-1
j_gene: TRBJ2-7
CDR3aa: CASSLQGRAESEQYF
CDR3nt: TGCGCCAGCAGCTTGCAGGGAAGGGCTGAAAGCGAGCAGTACTTC

d_gene: .
abundance: .
v_gene: TRBV30
j_gene: TRBJ1-2
CDR3aa: CAWSVPNYGYTF
CDR3nt: TGTGCCTGGAGTGTGCCTAACTATGGCTACACCTTC

d_gene: .
abundance: .
v_gene: TRBV30
j_gene: TRBJ1-6
CDR3aa: CACKAPTVYNSPLHF
CDR3nt: TGTGCCTGCAAGGCCCCTACAGTTTATAATTCACCCCTCCACTTT

d_gene: TRBD1
abundance: .
v_gene: TRBV7-3
j_gene: TRBJ2-7
CDR3aa: CASSPRQGYTNEQYF
CDR3nt: TGTGCCAGCAGCCCCCGACAGGGGTATACTAACGAGCAGTACTTC

d_gene: TRBD2
abundance: .
v_gene: TRBV7-2
j_gene: TRBJ2-5
CDR3aa: CASSPGLAGAQETQYF
CDR3nt: TGTGCCAGCAGCCCAGGACTAGCGGGGGCACAAGAGACCCAGTACTTC

d_gene: .
abundance: .
v_gene: TRBV6-5
j_gene: TRBJ1-4
CDR3aa: CASSYSLPNEKLFF
CDR3nt: TGTGCCAGCAGTTACAGCCTACCTAATGAAAAACTGTTTTTT

d_gene: TRBD1
abundance: once
v_gene: TRBV6-6
j_gene: TRBJ2-1
CDR3aa: CASSAGQGTYNEQFF
CDR3nt: TGTGCCAGCAGTGCTGGACAGGGGACCTACAATGAGCAGTTCTTC

d_gene: .
abundance: once
v_gene: TRBV4-3
j_gene: TRBJ2-4
CDR3aa: CASSQMTAGNIQYF
CDR3nt: TGCGCCAGCAGCCAAATGACAGCGGGAAACATTCAGTACTTC

d_gene: .
abundance: .
v_gene: TRBV5-4
j_gene: TRBJ2-1
CDR3aa: CASSLNRGHNEQFF
CDR3nt: TGTGCCAGCAGCCTAAACCGGGGCCACAATGAGCAGTTCTTC

d_gene: TRBD1
abundance: .
v_gene: TRBV4-1
j_gene: TRBJ2-7
CDR3aa: CASSQNRGTGHSYEQYF
CDR3nt: TGCGCCAGCAGCCAAAACCGTGGGACAGGGCACTCCTACGAGCAGTACTTC

d_gene: .
abundance: .
v_gene: TRBV7-3
j_gene: TRBJ2-1
CDR3aa: CASSLDGNNEQFF
CDR3nt: TGTGCCAGCAGCTTAGATGGGAACAATGAGCAGTTCTTC

d_gene: .
abundance: .
v_gene: TRBV19
j_gene: TRBJ2-1
CDR3aa: CASSGRIFNEQFF
CDR3nt: TGTGCCAGTTCGGGACGGATATTTAATGAGCAGTTCTTC

d_gene: .
abundance: .
v_gene: TRBV7-8
j_gene: TRBJ2-2
CDR3aa: CASSLEQANTGELFF
CDR3nt: TGTGCCAGCAGCTTGGAACAGGCCAACACCGGGGAGCTGTTTTTT

d_gene: .
abundance: .
v_gene: TRBV28
j_gene: TRBJ2-5
CDR3aa: CASATWVPETQYF
CDR3nt: TGTGCCAGCGCGACCTGGGTGCCGGAGACCCAGTACTTC

d_gene: .
abundance: .
v_gene: TRBV5-6
j_gene: TRBJ1-6
CDR3aa: CASSRGLGADGDSPLHF
CDR3nt: TGTGCCAGCAGCCGTGGGTTGGGGGCGGACGGGGATTCACCCCTCCACTTT

d_gene: TRBD1
abundance: .
v_gene: TRBV7-2
j_gene: TRBJ2-2
CDR3aa: CASSRQGASGELFF
CDR3nt: TGTGCCAGCAGCCGACAGGGGGCAAGCGGGGAGCTGTTTTTT

d_gene: TRBD1
abundance: .
v_gene: TRBV7-2
j_gene: TRBJ1-4
CDR3aa: CASSPRTGASEKLFF
CDR3nt: TGTGCCAGCAGCCCCAGGACAGGGGCGAGTGAAAAACTGTTTTTT

d_gene: .
abundance: .
v_gene: TRBV2
j_gene: TRBJ1-3
CDR3aa: CASSPGGIFSGNTIYF
CDR3nt: TGTGCCAGCAGTCCCGGGGGCATTTTCTCTGGAAACACCATATATTTT

d_gene: TRBD1
abundance: .
v_gene: TRBV5-6
j_gene: TRBJ1-1
CDR3aa: CASSWTGRTEAFF
CDR3nt: TGTGCCAGCAGCTGGACAGGGCGGACTGAAGCTTTCTTT